The T cell receptor beta chain under discussion was sequenced for a study of blood T cells in healthy people across ages. Overall study findings and caveats: While age rose, TCR beta diversity per million T cells dropped in a roughly linear way. Unsorted PBMCs blocked a conclusive comparison of naive and antigen-experienced cells.

This clonotype has at least ten counts. The antigen is not known. CDR3 length: 14 residues. The germline V and J ends were trimmed by 3 bases and 2 bases, with 14 bases remaining between them. CDR1 and CDR2 from the germline V gene are DFQATT and SNEGSKA (reference sequence). The authors ran a second PCR of roughly 6 to 12 cycles using a sample-barcoded 5' primer and a J-beta primer mix. Every cDNA molecule bore a tag from a template-switch adaptor containing 12 random nucleotides. TCRdb reprocessed the 5' RACE reads via MiXCR and lists one record per CDR3 protein. The sample shows around 870,000 distinct CDR3 sequences, around 26% of them seen only once.

The rearrangement links TRBV20-1 to TRBJ2-7; D might be TRBD1 (6 bases). The receptor was isolated from a woman older than 75 in good health. What was sequenced was blood. The CDR3 DNA reads TGCAGTGCTAGTTCGGACAGCATACCCTACGAGCAGTACTTC. It codes for CSASSDSIPYEQYF.